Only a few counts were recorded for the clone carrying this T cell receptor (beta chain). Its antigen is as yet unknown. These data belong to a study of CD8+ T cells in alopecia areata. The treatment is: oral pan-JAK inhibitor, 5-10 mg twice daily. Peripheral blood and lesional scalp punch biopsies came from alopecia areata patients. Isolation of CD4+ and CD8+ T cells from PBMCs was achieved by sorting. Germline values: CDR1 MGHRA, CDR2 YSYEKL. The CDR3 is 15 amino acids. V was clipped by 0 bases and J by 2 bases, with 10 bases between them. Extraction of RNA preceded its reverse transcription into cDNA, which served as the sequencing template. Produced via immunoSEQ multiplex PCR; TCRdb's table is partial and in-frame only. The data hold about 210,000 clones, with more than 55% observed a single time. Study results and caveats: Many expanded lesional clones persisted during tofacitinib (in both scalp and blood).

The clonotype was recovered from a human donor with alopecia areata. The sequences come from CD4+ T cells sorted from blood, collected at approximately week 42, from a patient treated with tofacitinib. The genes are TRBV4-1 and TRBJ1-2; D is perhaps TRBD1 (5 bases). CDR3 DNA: TGCGCCAGCAGCCAAGAAATGACAGACAACTATGGCTACACCTTC. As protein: CASSQEMTDNYGYTF.